This TCR beta chain appears in the sequencing data of a study of T cell responses to AZD1222 COVID-19 vaccine. About the research overall: Pooled together were second doses at about 4 or about 12 weeks.

Points from the study as a whole: The span of vaccine-associated CD4 TCRs extended across spike, with dominance at 160-218 and 743-854. Donors were largely white British and mainly female; clonal diversity was possibly underestimated.

This clone was seen only once. Its antigen is as yet unknown. Clones were sequenced by immunoSEQ multiplex PCR, and TCRdb holds only the in-frame ones, with some missing. The sample contains over 110,000 clones, roughly 92% of which appear only once. The CDR3 has 12 amino acids. The germline V gene encodes CDR1 MNHEY and CDR2 SMNVEV (reference sequence). Trimming left V 8 bases short and J 5 bases short, with 10 bases between. The clonotype comes from an adult in good health. The V and J genes are TRBV27 and TRBJ1-5; TRBD1 is a possible D gene (6 bases). This specimen consisted of peripheral blood, obtained on day 0 of AZD1222 vaccination. Here the CDR3 DNA reads TGTGCCAGCGGACGACAGGATCAGCCCCAGCATTTT. Translating it yields CASGRQDQPQHF.